This T cell receptor beta chain emerged from a study of spatial heterogeneity in lung cancer. TCR cDNA molecules each had a unique molecular identifier. A single record per CDR3 protein comes from TCRdb applying MiXCR to the 5' RACE reads. Found here are roughly 91,000 distinct CDR3 sequences, about a fifth of them singletons; the top ten hold roughly 5.6%. CDR1 and CDR2 from the germline V gene are SGHNT and YENEEA. After removal of 3 bases from V and 3 bases from J, the junction contained 1 base not matched to a gene. The CDR3 is made up of 13 amino acids. The sample's time point: sample taken at primary tumor resection. Unsorted whole RNA samples from tumor, nontumor lung or frozen PBMC were sequenced.

J is TRBJ2-7 and V is TRBV11-3; 8 nucleotides agree with TRBD1. The source material was PBMCs, sampled at surgery. This receptor was identified in a male donor with early-stage non-small cell lung cancer. The CDR3 DNA reads TGTGCCAGCAGCTTCGGGACAGGCTACGAGCAGTACTTC. Translation: CASSFGTGYEQYF.